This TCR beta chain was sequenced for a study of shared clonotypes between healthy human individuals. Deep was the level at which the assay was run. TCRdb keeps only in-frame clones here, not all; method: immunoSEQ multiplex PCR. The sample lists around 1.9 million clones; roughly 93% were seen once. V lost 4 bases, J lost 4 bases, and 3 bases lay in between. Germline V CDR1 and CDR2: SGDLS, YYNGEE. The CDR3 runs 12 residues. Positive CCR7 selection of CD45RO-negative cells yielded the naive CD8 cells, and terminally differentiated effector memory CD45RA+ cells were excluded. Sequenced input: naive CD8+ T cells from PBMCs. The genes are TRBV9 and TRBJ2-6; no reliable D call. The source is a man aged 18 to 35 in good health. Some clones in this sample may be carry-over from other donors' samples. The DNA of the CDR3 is TGTGCCAGCAGCTGGGGGGCCAACGTCCTGACTTTC. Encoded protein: CASSWGANVLTF. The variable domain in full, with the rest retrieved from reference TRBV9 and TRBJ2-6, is DSGVTQTPKHLITATGQRVTLRCSPRSGDLSVYWYQQSLDQGLQFLIQYYNGEERAKGNILERFSAQQFPDLHSELNLSSLELGDSALYFCASSWGANVLTFGAGSRLTVL.